A selection of T cell receptor beta chains follows, all from one sample in a study of T cells in Graves' hyperthyroidism and ophthalmopathy. From the multiplex PCR reads, TCRdb called clonotypes with MiXCR, one entry per CDR3 protein. The sample includes 450,000 to 650,000 distinct CDR3 sequences, around 20% of them seen just once. Source material: blood. The receptors originated from a young man with Graves' hyperthyroidism. The CDR3 runs from the conserved cysteine through the conserved F or W. A D gene is named only where the DNA matches it firmly. Rows give clone size only sometimes, using once, few, many, or a class for an expanded clone.

clone_size: -; v_call: TRBV20-1; j_call: TRBJ2-2; cdr3_length: 15; d_call: TRBD2; cdr3_nt: TGCAGTGCTAGAGATACTAGCGGGAGCACCGGGGAGCTGTTTTTT; cdr3_aa: CSARDTSGSTGELFF
clone_size: many; v_call: TRBV7-6; j_call: TRBJ1-1; cdr3_length: 13; d_call: TRBD1; cdr3_nt: TGTGCCAGCAGTCAGGGGGCGGGAACTGAAGCTTTCTTT; cdr3_aa: CASSQGAGTEAFF
clone_size: -; v_call: TRBV11-2; j_call: TRBJ2-7; cdr3_length: 15; d_call: TRBD2; cdr3_nt: TGTGCCAGCAGCTTACTTACTAGCGGGGGGGACGAGCAGTACTTC; cdr3_aa: CASSLLTSGGDEQYF
clone_size: few; v_call: TRBV6-2/TRBV6-3; j_call: TRBJ2-3; cdr3_length: 17; d_call: TRBD1; cdr3_nt: TGTGCCAGCACCCCACTCCCCGGGACAGGGGCTGGAGATACGCAGTATTTT; cdr3_aa: CASTPLPGTGAGDTQYF
clone_size: -; v_call: TRBV11-1; j_call: TRBJ2-6; cdr3_length: 16; d_call: -; cdr3_nt: TGTGCCGGCGACAGGGACTTCTCCTCTGGGGCCAACGTCCTGACTTTC; cdr3_aa: CAGDRDFSSGANVLTF
clone_size: many; v_call: TRBV7-9; j_call: TRBJ1-5; cdr3_length: 15; d_call: TRBD1; cdr3_nt: TGTGCCAGCAGCGGGACAGGGGGCGGGGATCAGCCCCAGCATTTT; cdr3_aa: CASSGTGGGDQPQHF
clone_size: -; v_call: TRBV12-3/TRBV12-4; j_call: TRBJ1-5; cdr3_length: 15; d_call: -; cdr3_nt: TGTGCCAGCAGTTTTCAGTCGGGTAGCAATCAGCCCCAGCATTTT; cdr3_aa: CASSFQSGSNQPQHF
clone_size: few; v_call: TRBV13; j_call: TRBJ1-4; cdr3_length: 14; d_call: -; cdr3_nt: TGTGCCAGCAGCTCCACGGACCGAGCGGAAAAACTGTTTTTT; cdr3_aa: CASSSTDRAEKLFF
clone_size: -; v_call: TRBV7-7; j_call: TRBJ2-2; cdr3_length: 14; d_call: -; cdr3_nt: TGTGCTAGCAGCTTAGAGATTAACACCGGGGAGCTGTTTTTT; cdr3_aa: CASSLEINTGELFF
clone_size: -; v_call: TRBV7-9; j_call: TRBJ1-1; cdr3_length: 12; d_call: -; cdr3_nt: TGTGCCAGCAGCACCGACGGCGAAAAAGCTTTCTTT; cdr3_aa: CASSTDGEKAFF
clone_size: many; v_call: TRBV19; j_call: TRBJ2-2; cdr3_length: 15; d_call: -; cdr3_nt: TGTGCCAGTAGTGCGCACGGGGGACGACGAGTGGAGCTGTTTTTT; cdr3_aa: CASSAHGGRRVELFF
clone_size: many; v_call: TRBV30; j_call: TRBJ1-5; cdr3_length: 9; d_call: -; cdr3_nt: TGTGCCTGGAGGCGGCCCCAGCATTTT; cdr3_aa: CAWRRPQHF
clone_size: many; v_call: TRBV28; j_call: TRBJ2-2; cdr3_length: 14; d_call: -; cdr3_nt: TGTGCCAGCAGCATGTCCAAGAGGGCCGGGGAGCTGTTTTTT; cdr3_aa: CASSMSKRAGELFF
clone_size: -; v_call: TRBV28; j_call: TRBJ1-2; cdr3_length: 12; d_call: -; cdr3_nt: TGTGCCAGCCTAGGAGGGGGCTATGGCTACACCTTC; cdr3_aa: CASLGGGYGYTF
clone_size: -; v_call: TRBV5-1; j_call: TRBJ1-5; cdr3_length: 14; d_call: -; cdr3_nt: TGCGCCAGCAGCTTGGGTTTTGGGACTCAGCCCCAGCATTTT; cdr3_aa: CASSLGFGTQPQHF
clone_size: many; v_call: TRBV6-5; j_call: TRBJ2-7; cdr3_length: 14; d_call: -; cdr3_nt: TGTGCCAGTGACTACGGAACATACACCTACGAGCAGTACTTC; cdr3_aa: CASDYGTYTYEQYF
clone_size: many; v_call: TRBV28; j_call: TRBJ1-5; cdr3_length: 15; d_call: TRBD1; cdr3_nt: TGTGCCAGCAGCCAGGACAGGGGGCTTTATCAGCCCCAGCATTTT; cdr3_aa: CASSQDRGLYQPQHF
clone_size: few; v_call: TRBV12-3/TRBV12-4; j_call: TRBJ1-3; cdr3_length: 17; d_call: -; cdr3_nt: TGTGCCAGCAGATACTCCCGGGACGTACCCTCTGGAAACACCATATATTTT; cdr3_aa: CASRYSRDVPSGNTIYF
clone_size: many; v_call: TRBV24-1; j_call: TRBJ1-2; cdr3_length: 15; d_call: -; cdr3_nt: TGTGCCACCAGTGACCCAGGACAGCGGTTCGAAGTCTACACCTTC; cdr3_aa: CATSDPGQRFEVYTF
clone_size: many; v_call: TRBV12-3/TRBV12-4; j_call: TRBJ2-6; cdr3_length: 14; d_call: -; cdr3_nt: TGTGCCAGCAGTTACCTGACTGGGGCCAACGTCCTGACTTTC; cdr3_aa: CASSYLTGANVLTF
clone_size: few; v_call: TRBV20-1; j_call: TRBJ2-7; cdr3_length: 17; d_call: -; cdr3_nt: TGCAGTGCTAGAGCCCCTCAAATGAGGCAGGGATCCTACGAGCAGTACTTC; cdr3_aa: CSARAPQMRQGSYEQYF
clone_size: many; v_call: TRBV3-1; j_call: TRBJ1-1; cdr3_length: 14; d_call: -; cdr3_nt: TGTGCCAGCAGTATAAGACAGGCCGGGACTGAAGCTTTCTTT; cdr3_aa: CASSIRQAGTEAFF
clone_size: few; v_call: TRBV12-3/TRBV12-4; j_call: TRBJ1-5; cdr3_length: 14; d_call: -; cdr3_nt: TGTGCCAGCAGACTAGAATCGGGGAATCAGCCCCAGCATTTT; cdr3_aa: CASRLESGNQPQHF
clone_size: -; v_call: TRBV25-1; j_call: TRBJ2-1; cdr3_length: 13; d_call: TRBD2; cdr3_nt: TGTGCCAGCAGTGAAGGGAGGGCCGTGGAGCAGTTCTTC; cdr3_aa: CASSEGRAVEQFF
clone_size: -; v_call: TRBV19; j_call: TRBJ1-3; cdr3_length: 16; d_call: -; cdr3_nt: -; cdr3_aa: CASSILAQAEGNTIYF
clone_size: many; v_call: TRBV6-7; j_call: TRBJ1-1; cdr3_length: 13; d_call: -; cdr3_nt: TGTGCCAGGGGGGACACCCCGAACACTGAAGCTTTCTTT; cdr3_aa: CARGDTPNTEAFF
clone_size: many; v_call: TRBV12-3/TRBV12-4; j_call: TRBJ2-2; cdr3_length: 15; d_call: TRBD1; cdr3_nt: TGTGCCAGCAGCACCCGACAGGGTTACACCGGGGAGCTGTTTTTT; cdr3_aa: CASSTRQGYTGELFF
clone_size: many; v_call: TRBV12-3/TRBV12-4; j_call: TRBJ2-5; cdr3_length: 15; d_call: -; cdr3_nt: TGTGCCAGCAGTTTGACAGAGCTAGGGGTCGAGACCCAGTACTTC; cdr3_aa: CASSLTELGVETQYF
clone_size: many; v_call: TRBV6-2/TRBV6-3; j_call: TRBJ1-1; cdr3_length: 14; d_call: TRBD1; cdr3_nt: TGTGCCAGCAGTTCCTTACAGGGGGCAACTGAAGCTTTCTTT; cdr3_aa: CASSSLQGATEAFF
clone_size: many; v_call: TRBV28; j_call: TRBJ2-7; cdr3_length: 14; d_call: -; cdr3_nt: TGTGCCAGCAGTTTAAACCCTGGGGTATGGGAGCAGTACTTC; cdr3_aa: CASSLNPGVWEQYF
clone_size: many; v_call: TRBV6-2/TRBV6-3; j_call: TRBJ1-3; cdr3_length: 18; d_call: -; cdr3_nt: TGTGCCAGCAGTCTGAAGGGTCGGGGGGGTGTCGCTGGAAACACCATATATTTT; cdr3_aa: CASSLKGRGGVAGNTIYF
clone_size: -; v_call: TRBV28; j_call: TRBJ1-5; cdr3_length: 15; d_call: -; cdr3_nt: TGTGCCAGCAGTTTATACGGGGGCACGAATCAGCCCCAGCATTTT; cdr3_aa: CASSLYGGTNQPQHF
clone_size: many; v_call: TRBV12-3/TRBV12-4; j_call: TRBJ1-1; cdr3_length: 14; d_call: -; cdr3_nt: TGTGCCAGCAGGGATGGGTTGGTACTTCCCGAAGCTTTCTTT; cdr3_aa: CASRDGLVLPEAFF
clone_size: many; v_call: TRBV30; j_call: TRBJ1-5; cdr3_length: 12; d_call: -; cdr3_nt: TGTGCAAGCGAGGACTACAATCAGCCCCAGCATTTT; cdr3_aa: CASEDYNQPQHF
clone_size: -; v_call: TRBV20-1; j_call: TRBJ2-5; cdr3_length: 17; d_call: TRBD1; cdr3_nt: TGCAGTGCTGACCCTCTCTATCAGGGGGTACGGGGAGAGACCCAGTACTTC; cdr3_aa: CSADPLYQGVRGETQYF
clone_size: many; v_call: TRBV28; j_call: TRBJ1-1; cdr3_length: 14; d_call: -; cdr3_nt: TGTGCCAGCAGCTGGAGGAGGGGGGGTACTGAAGCTTTCTTT; cdr3_aa: CASSWRRGGTEAFF
clone_size: -; v_call: TRBV27; j_call: TRBJ2-7; cdr3_length: 14; d_call: TRBD1; cdr3_nt: TGTGCCAGCAGCTCACCGGGACAGGACTACGAGCAGTACTTC; cdr3_aa: CASSSPGQDYEQYF
clone_size: many; v_call: TRBV6-2/TRBV6-3; j_call: TRBJ2-7; cdr3_length: 18; d_call: TRBD1; cdr3_nt: TGTGCCAGCAGTTCTCGGCTCAGGACAGGGCGAATTGTCTACAAGCAGTACTTC; cdr3_aa: CASSSRLRTGRIVYKQYF
clone_size: -; v_call: TRBV2; j_call: TRBJ2-7; cdr3_length: 14; d_call: TRBD1; cdr3_nt: TGTGCCAGCAGTGAAGGGGGGACAGGGGGCGAGCAGTACTTC; cdr3_aa: CASSEGGTGGEQYF
clone_size: -; v_call: TRBV6-2/TRBV6-3; j_call: TRBJ1-2; cdr3_length: 13; d_call: -; cdr3_nt: TGTGCCAGCAGTTACTCTACCGGGACTGGCTACACCTTC; cdr3_aa: CASSYSTGTGYTF
clone_size: -; v_call: TRBV12-3/TRBV12-4; j_call: TRBJ1-2; cdr3_length: 19; d_call: -; cdr3_nt: TGTGCCAGCTGGGGGGGGGAAGCCGATGGGGGGTCTTACAACTATGGCTACACCTTC; cdr3_aa: CASWGGEADGGSYNYGYTF
clone_size: many; v_call: TRBV6-5; j_call: TRBJ1-5; cdr3_length: 14; d_call: -; cdr3_nt: TGTGCCAGCAGTTATGAGGTTGGGGATCAGCCCCAGCATTTT; cdr3_aa: CASSYEVGDQPQHF
clone_size: -; v_call: TRBV4-1; j_call: TRBJ2-7; cdr3_length: 14; d_call: TRBD1; cdr3_nt: TGCGCCAGCAGCGAGGGGGACAGGATTTACGAGCAGTACTTC; cdr3_aa: CASSEGDRIYEQYF
clone_size: many; v_call: TRBV27; j_call: TRBJ2-5; cdr3_length: 13; d_call: -; cdr3_nt: TGTGCCAGCAGTTTATCCAGGGGAGAGACCCAGTACTTC; cdr3_aa: CASSLSRGETQYF
clone_size: few; v_call: TRBV5-4; j_call: TRBJ2-7; cdr3_length: 15; d_call: -; cdr3_nt: TGTGCCAGCAGCTTGGAGGGGGGGCTCAACTACGAGCAGTACTTC; cdr3_aa: CASSLEGGLNYEQYF
clone_size: many; v_call: TRBV6-5; j_call: TRBJ1-6; cdr3_length: 14; d_call: TRBD1; cdr3_nt: TGTGCCAGCAGTTACAGGACAGGGTATTCACCCCTCCACTTT; cdr3_aa: CASSYRTGYSPLHF
clone_size: many; v_call: TRBV20-1; j_call: TRBJ1-1; cdr3_length: 13; d_call: -; cdr3_nt: TGCAGTGCTATCCCGACAGGGAACACTGAAGCTTTCTTT; cdr3_aa: CSAIPTGNTEAFF
clone_size: many; v_call: TRBV4-2; j_call: TRBJ1-1; cdr3_length: 15; d_call: -; cdr3_nt: TGTGCCAGCAGCCAAGGGCGGACAGTGAACACTGAAGCTTTCTTT; cdr3_aa: CASSQGRTVNTEAFF
clone_size: -; v_call: TRBV9; j_call: TRBJ1-2; cdr3_length: 15; d_call: TRBD1; cdr3_nt: TGTGCCAGCAGCGTAGACTCCGGGACAGGGAGGGGCTACACCTTC; cdr3_aa: CASSVDSGTGRGYTF
clone_size: many; v_call: TRBV2; j_call: TRBJ1-2; cdr3_length: 13; d_call: -; cdr3_nt: TGTGCCAGCAGCGACGGGGGTACCTATGGCTACACCTTC; cdr3_aa: CASSDGGTYGYTF
clone_size: -; v_call: TRBV2; j_call: TRBJ1-2; cdr3_length: 12; d_call: -; cdr3_nt: TGTGCCAGCAGTGGCAGGGACGGTGGCTACACCTTC; cdr3_aa: CASSGRDGGYTF
clone_size: few; v_call: TRBV28; j_call: TRBJ1-2; cdr3_length: 15; d_call: -; cdr3_nt: TGTGCCAGCAGTTTATATGGCGGAAGAAGCCATGGCTACACCTTC; cdr3_aa: CASSLYGGRSHGYTF
clone_size: -; v_call: TRBV4-1; j_call: TRBJ2-7; cdr3_length: 17; d_call: -; cdr3_nt: TGCGCCAGCAGCCAGGGGATTCAGGGGCCAATCTCCTACGAGCAGTACTTC; cdr3_aa: CASSQGIQGPISYEQYF
clone_size: few; v_call: TRBV7-9; j_call: TRBJ1-6; cdr3_length: 14; d_call: -; cdr3_nt: TGTGCCAGCAGCTTTCCAGGCTCTAATTCACCCCTCCACTTT; cdr3_aa: CASSFPGSNSPLHF